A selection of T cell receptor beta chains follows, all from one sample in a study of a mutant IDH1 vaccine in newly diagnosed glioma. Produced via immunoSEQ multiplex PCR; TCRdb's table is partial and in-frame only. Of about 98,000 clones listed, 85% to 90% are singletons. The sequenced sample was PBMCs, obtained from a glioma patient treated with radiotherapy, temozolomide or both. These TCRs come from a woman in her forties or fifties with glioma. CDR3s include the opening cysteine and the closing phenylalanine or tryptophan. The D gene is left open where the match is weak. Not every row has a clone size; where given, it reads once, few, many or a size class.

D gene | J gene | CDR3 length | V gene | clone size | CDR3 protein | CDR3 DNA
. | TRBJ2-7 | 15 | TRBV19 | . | CASSIGQLARYEQYF | TGTGCCAGTAGTATCGGGCAGCTAGCTCGGTACGAGCAGTACTTC
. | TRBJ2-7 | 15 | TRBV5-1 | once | CASSSTVGVRDEQYF | TGCGCCAGCAGTTCTACCGTGGGGGTCCGGGACGAGCAGTACTTC
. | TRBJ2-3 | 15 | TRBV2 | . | CASSERPRGTDTQYF | TGTGCCAGCAGTGAGCGGCCGAGAGGCACAGATACGCAGTATTTT
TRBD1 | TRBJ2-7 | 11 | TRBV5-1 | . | CASSLGQAQYF | TGCGCCAGCAGCCTCGGACAGGCGCAGTACTTC
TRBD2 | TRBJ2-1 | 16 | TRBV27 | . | CASSPLLAGASNEQFF | TGTGCCAGCAGTCCCCTACTAGCGGGAGCTTCCAATGAGCAGTTCTTC
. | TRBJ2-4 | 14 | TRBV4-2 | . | CASSRDPRADIQYF | TGTGCCAGCAGCAGAGACCCCAGGGCGGACATTCAGTACTTC
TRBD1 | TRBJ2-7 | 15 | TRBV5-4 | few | CASSTTGGKSYEQYF | TGTGCCAGCAGCACTACAGGGGGCAAGTCCTACGAGCAGTACTTC
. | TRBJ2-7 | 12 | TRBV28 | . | CASKDSSYEQYF | TGTGCCAGCAAGGACAGCTCCTACGAGCAGTACTTC
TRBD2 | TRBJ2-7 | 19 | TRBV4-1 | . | CASSLGQGGTSGRFNEQYF | TGCGCCAGCAGCCTCGGACAGGGGGGTACTAGCGGGAGGTTCAACGAGCAGTACTTC
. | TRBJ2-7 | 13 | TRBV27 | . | CASSSPLANEQYF | TGTGCCAGCAGTTCCCCTCTTGCTAACGAGCAGTACTTC
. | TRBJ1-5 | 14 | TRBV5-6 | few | CASSLARRNQPQHF | TGTGCCAGCAGCTTGGCGCGTCGCAATCAGCCCCAGCATTTT
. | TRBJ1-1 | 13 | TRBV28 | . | CASRTDLNTEAFF | TGTGCCAGTCGGACTGACTTGAACACTGAAGCTTTCTTT
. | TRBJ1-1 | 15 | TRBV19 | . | CASSTPGAGHTEAFF | TGTGCCAGTAGTACCCCAGGGGCCGGGCACACTGAAGCTTTCTTT
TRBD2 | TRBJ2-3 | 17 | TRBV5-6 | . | CASSLAREGRGTDTQYF | TGTGCCAGCAGCTTAGCCAGAGAAGGGAGGGGCACAGATACGCAGTATTTT
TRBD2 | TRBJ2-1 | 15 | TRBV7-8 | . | CASSLLRTSGNEQFF | TGTGCCAGCAGCTTACTACGGACTAGCGGTAATGAGCAGTTCTTC
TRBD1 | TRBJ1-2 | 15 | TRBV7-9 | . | CAGRDRGGRGYGYTF | TGTGCCGGCCGAGACAGGGGAGGCCGGGGCTATGGCTACACCTTC
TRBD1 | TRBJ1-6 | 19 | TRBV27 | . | CASSRERSTGQSYNSPLHF | TGTGCCAGCAGTAGAGAAAGGAGTACGGGACAGAGCTATAATTCACCCCTCCACTTT
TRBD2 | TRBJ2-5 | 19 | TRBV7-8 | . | CASSALLAGDLLAQETQYF | TGTGCCAGCAGCGCCTTACTAGCGGGAGACCTCCTAGCCCAAGAGACCCAGTACTTC
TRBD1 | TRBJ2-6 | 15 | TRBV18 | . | CASSPQGSGANVLTF | TGTGCCAGCTCCCCACAGGGGTCTGGGGCCAACGTCCTGACTTTC
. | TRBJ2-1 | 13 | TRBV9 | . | CASSTDTPNEQFF | TGTGCCAGCAGTACGGACACCCCAAATGAGCAGTTCTTC